These T cell receptor beta chains were read from a single sample in a study of pediatric ulcerative colitis. The assay was immunoSEQ multiplex PCR, and TCRdb's table has in-frame clones only and misses some. The table shows 40,000 to 55,000 clones, with more than 60% occurring only once. The sample comprised gut tissue. Receptor source: a girl under 18 with moderate ulcerative colitis. The conserved cysteine and the conserved F or W are not part of the CDR3 here.

>TRBV19
ASSPRSDVHEQF
>TRBV21-1
ASSKVSQGTEAF
>TRBV9
ASSVGQVAEGYEQY
>TRBV5-1
ASSLGGGAAYNEQF
>TRBV4-1
ASSQEVSDSGNTIY
>TRBV30
AWSAIAGSSYNEQF
>TRBV6-1
ASSPQRTAYTEAF
>TRBV5-1
ASSLDSRAYEQY
>TRBV30
AWSVVSGNTIY
>TRBV19
ASIGRNSMNTEAF
>TRBV6-6
ASSYTGTGDHGYT
>TRBV28
ASSLTGNGYT
>TRBV5-5
ASSLAPQGALNSPLH
>TRBV5-1
ASSLEGPAKLFLSGANVLT
>TRBV19
ASQGGFTDTQY
>TRBV19
ASSIGEDYEQY
>TRBV12-5
ASGYYRGNYGYT
>TRBV5-3
ARGPYEQY
>TRBV19
ASSPDRLNQPQH
>TRBV5-6
ASSRMTPLLYEQY
>TRBV2
ASSSQGIGSTEAF